This paragraph reports one T cell receptor beta chain. Its cognate antigen is unknown. The sample belongs to a study of cytomegalovirus exposure and HLA in healthy donors. General study points: Presence/absence analyses took donor sequencing depth as roughly uniform.

The V segment lost 4 bases and the J segment 4 bases; nucleotides outside the gene matches: 5. The CDR3 consists of 14 residues. Germline CDR1 MDHEN, CDR2 SYDVKM. PCR primers comprised 60 Vbeta and 13 Jbeta primers. Clones were read by immunoSEQ multiplex PCR, and TCRdb kept only the in-frame ones, dropping some. Of roughly 130,000 clones listed, about three quarters are singletons. Source material: PBMCs. The TCR sequence derives from a man aged 35 to 55 in good health and CMV-seropositive. J is TRBJ1-2 and V is TRBV28; TRBD1 agrees at 8 bases. CDR3 amino acids: CASSSQGAGYGYTF. The CDR3 DNA reads TGTGCCAGCAGTTCCCAGGGGGCGGGCTATGGCTACACCTTC.